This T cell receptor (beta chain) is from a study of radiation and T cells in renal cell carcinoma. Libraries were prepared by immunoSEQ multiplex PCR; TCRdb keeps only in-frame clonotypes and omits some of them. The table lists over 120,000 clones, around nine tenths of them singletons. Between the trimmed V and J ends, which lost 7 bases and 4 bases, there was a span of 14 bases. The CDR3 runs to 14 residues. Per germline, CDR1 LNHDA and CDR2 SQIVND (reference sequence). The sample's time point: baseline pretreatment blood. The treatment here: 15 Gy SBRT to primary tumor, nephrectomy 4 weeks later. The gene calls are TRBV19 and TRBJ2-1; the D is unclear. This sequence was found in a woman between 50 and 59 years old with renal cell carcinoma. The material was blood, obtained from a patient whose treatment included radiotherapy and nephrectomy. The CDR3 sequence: CASTDMGSYNEQFF. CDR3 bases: TGTGCCAGTACCGATATGGGGTCATACAATGAGCAGTTCTTC.